This is a list of T cell receptor beta chains from one sample in a study of CD8 T cells in ankylosing spondylitis. TCRdb fed the 5' RACE reads into MiXCR, producing one record per CDR3 protein. The sample holds 250,000 to 300,000 distinct CDR3 sequences; around 19% are singletons and the top ten take roughly 7.3%. The sequenced material came from blood, either unsorted or a sorted T cell fraction (not recorded which). These TCRs come from a male donor with ankylosing spondylitis or in good health (not recorded which). CDR3s include the opening cysteine and the closing phenylalanine or tryptophan. Each record gives: J gene, V gene, CDR3 protein.

j_gene: TRBJ2-2; v_gene: TRBV28; CDR3aa: CASSPGSVAGELFF
j_gene: TRBJ2-1; v_gene: TRBV5-1; CDR3aa: CASSLIDNEQFF
j_gene: TRBJ2-1; v_gene: TRBV10-3; CDR3aa: CAISAQASSYNEQFF
j_gene: TRBJ2-1; v_gene: TRBV5-1; CDR3aa: CASSHDGGNGEQFF
j_gene: TRBJ1-4; v_gene: TRBV27; CDR3aa: CASRVTGSNEKLFF
j_gene: TRBJ1-6; v_gene: TRBV20-1; CDR3aa: CSARGSGGRSPLHF
j_gene: TRBJ1-5; v_gene: TRBV28; CDR3aa: CASSPYQGNQPQHF
j_gene: TRBJ1-5; v_gene: TRBV12-3/TRBV12-4; CDR3aa: CASTGHSLNQPQHF
j_gene: TRBJ2-1; v_gene: TRBV29-1; CDR3aa: CSVEGLYRDSAYNEQFF
j_gene: TRBJ2-1; v_gene: TRBV12-5; CDR3aa: CASGETSVEQFF
j_gene: TRBJ2-5; v_gene: TRBV7-2; CDR3aa: CASSLAGFGETQYF
j_gene: TRBJ2-3; v_gene: TRBV3-1; CDR3aa: CASSLTATQTDTQYF
j_gene: TRBJ2-3; v_gene: TRBV12-3/TRBV12-4; CDR3aa: CASSFDRSGGTDTQYF
j_gene: TRBJ1-5; v_gene: TRBV7-3; CDR3aa: CASSLTGCNQPQHF
j_gene: TRBJ1-4; v_gene: TRBV5-1; CDR3aa: CASSPGTPITNEKLFF
j_gene: TRBJ1-5; v_gene: TRBV2; CDR3aa: CASSAWSNQPQHF
j_gene: TRBJ2-6; v_gene: TRBV5-1; CDR3aa: CASSSWTGGGSGANVLTF
j_gene: TRBJ2-5; v_gene: TRBV24-1; CDR3aa: CATSDFGGAGETQYF
j_gene: TRBJ1-2; v_gene: TRBV6-2/TRBV6-3; CDR3aa: CASSRQGTVYGYTF
j_gene: TRBJ2-1; v_gene: TRBV24-1; CDR3aa: CATSDSREAEQFF
j_gene: TRBJ2-2; v_gene: TRBV28; CDR3aa: CASGLLPLGTGELFF
j_gene: TRBJ1-5; v_gene: TRBV28; CDR3aa: CASSSLAEPQHF
j_gene: TRBJ1-5; v_gene: TRBV29-1; CDR3aa: CSVGGGGNNQPQHF
j_gene: TRBJ1-2; v_gene: TRBV5-1; CDR3aa: CASSSSGQGAGGYTF
j_gene: TRBJ2-1; v_gene: TRBV3-1; CDR3aa: CASSLMPGSSGGMQFF
j_gene: TRBJ2-5; v_gene: TRBV12-3/TRBV12-4; CDR3aa: CASSFTGGPETQYF
j_gene: TRBJ2-3; v_gene: TRBV4-2; CDR3aa: CASRPKREGRNTDTQYF
j_gene: TRBJ2-2; v_gene: TRBV29-1; CDR3aa: CNVQGSTGELFF
j_gene: TRBJ2-1; v_gene: TRBV10-3; CDR3aa: CAIRGDSSYNEQFF
j_gene: TRBJ2-3; v_gene: TRBV7-2; CDR3aa: CASSPSRQATSTDTQYF
j_gene: TRBJ1-5; v_gene: TRBV19; CDR3aa: CASSPGTGGRQPQHF
j_gene: TRBJ1-2; v_gene: TRBV11-2; CDR3aa: CASSLEQGGRSYGYTF
j_gene: TRBJ2-2; v_gene: TRBV15; CDR3aa: CATSRDRRGAVVTGELFF
j_gene: TRBJ2-4; v_gene: TRBV20-1; CDR3aa: CSARLAGGKNIQYF
j_gene: TRBJ2-2; v_gene: TRBV9; CDR3aa: CASSVDYRVTGELFF
j_gene: TRBJ1-1; v_gene: TRBV6-1; CDR3aa: CASRAVGHTEAFF
j_gene: TRBJ1-1; v_gene: TRBV5-1; CDR3aa: CASSWDRVDTEAFF
j_gene: TRBJ1-5; v_gene: TRBV5-6; CDR3aa: CASSSGTGGNQPQHF
j_gene: TRBJ1-5; v_gene: TRBV27; CDR3aa: CASSFKGGNQPQHF
j_gene: TRBJ1-5; v_gene: TRBV5-1; CDR3aa: CASSPGAGDYNQPQHF